This T cell receptor (beta chain) was retrieved from a study of blood T cell repertoires in COVID-19. Study background: Spain, Italy and the United States supplied samples that represented acute and convalescent COVID-19. From T cells, B-cell-depleted T cells, or PBMCs came the material, which was cDNA or gDNA.

CDR1 LNHDA and CDR2 SQIVND come from the germline V gene (reference sequence). The CDR3 is 15 residues long. V was shortened by 5 bases and J by 1 base, with 13 bases between the two germline ends. Generated by immunoSEQ multiplex PCR, the TCRdb table keeps only in-frame clones and is missing some. The sample carries fewer than 250,000 clones, roughly four fifths recorded once. This clone was recorded a few times. The TCR was taken from a woman between 70 and 85 years old with active or convalescent COVID-19. Material: peripheral blood. The chain is built from TRBV19 and TRBJ2-3, with D perhaps matching TRBD2 (6 bases). The CDR3 nucleotides are TGTGCCAGTAGTCAGGGCGGGATTCGCACAGATACGCAGTATTTT. Its translation: CASSQGGIRTDTQYF. Looking up the rest from reference TRBV19 and TRBJ2-3 gives the full variable domain: DGGITQSPKYLFRKEGQNVTLSCEQNLNHDAMYWYRQDPGQGLRLIYYSQIVNDFQKGDIAEGYSVSREKKESFPLTVTSAQKNPTAFYLCASSQGGIRTDTQYFGPGTRLTVL.